Many counts were recorded for the clone carrying this T cell receptor beta chain. Deletions cut 3 bases from V and 3 bases from J, with 12 bases between. Germline V gene lookup returns CDR1 MNHEY and CDR2 SMNVEV (reference sequence). The CDR3 consists of 15 residues. The record originates from a study of T cells in Graves' hyperthyroidism and ophthalmopathy. TCR beta CDR3 sequences were amplified from RNA transcripts. An initial round of RT-PCR targeting the TCR CDR3 relied on the HTBI primer set. TCRdb re-derived calls from the multiplex PCR reads in MiXCR, one entry per CDR3 protein. The table lists fewer than 350,000 distinct CDR3 sequences, 15% to 20% of them singletons, with about 16% in the top ten. Under 3 months was the duration of disease in ophthalmopathy patients, who also had a Clinical Activity Score of at least 3 and a NOSPECS grade of at least 4. Uncontrolled infection, other autoimmune disease, pregnancy and lactation each barred patients from inclusion. Thyroid ultrasound and orbital computed tomography, with clinical symptoms and serum thyroxine and TRAb, informed diagnoses.

The sample was blood. The J gene is TRBJ1-5, the V gene TRBV27; no clear D. This clonotype was obtained from a woman aged 40 to 55 with Graves' ophthalmopathy. In nucleotides, the CDR3 is TGTGCCAGCAGTTTTGGGCAACCTTCCAATCAGCCCCAGCATTTT. Protein product: CASSFGQPSNQPQHF.